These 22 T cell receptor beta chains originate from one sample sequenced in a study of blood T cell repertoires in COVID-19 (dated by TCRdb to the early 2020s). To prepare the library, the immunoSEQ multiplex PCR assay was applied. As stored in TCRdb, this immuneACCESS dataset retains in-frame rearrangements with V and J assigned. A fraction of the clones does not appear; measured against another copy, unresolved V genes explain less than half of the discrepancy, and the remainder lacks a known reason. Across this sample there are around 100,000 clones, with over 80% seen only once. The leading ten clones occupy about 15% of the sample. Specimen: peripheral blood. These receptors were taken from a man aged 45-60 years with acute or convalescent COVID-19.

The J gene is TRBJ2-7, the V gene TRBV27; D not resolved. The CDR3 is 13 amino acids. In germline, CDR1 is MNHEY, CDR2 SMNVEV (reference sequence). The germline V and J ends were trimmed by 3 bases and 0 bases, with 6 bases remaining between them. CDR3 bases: TGTGCCAGCAGTTTCGCGAGCTCCTACGAGCAGTACTTC. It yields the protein CASSFASSYEQYF.

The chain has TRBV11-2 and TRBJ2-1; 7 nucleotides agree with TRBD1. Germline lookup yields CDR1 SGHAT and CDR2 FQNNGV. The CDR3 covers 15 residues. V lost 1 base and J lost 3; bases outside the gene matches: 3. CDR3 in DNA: TGTGCCAGCAGCTTAGGGGCAGGGGGCTACAATGAGCAGTTCTTC. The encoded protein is CASSLGAGGYNEQFF.

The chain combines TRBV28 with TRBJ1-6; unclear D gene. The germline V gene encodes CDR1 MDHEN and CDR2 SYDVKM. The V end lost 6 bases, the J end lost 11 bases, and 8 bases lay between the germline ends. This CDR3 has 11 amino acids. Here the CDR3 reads CASRSNAPLHF. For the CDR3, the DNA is TGTGCCAGCAGGAGTAACGCACCCCTCCACTTT. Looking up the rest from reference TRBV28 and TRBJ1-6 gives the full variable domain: DVKVTQSSRYLVKRTGEKVFLECVQDMDHENMFWYRQDPGLGLRLIYFSYDVKMKEKGDIPEGYSVSREKKERFSLILESASTNQTSMYLCASRSNAPLHFGNGTRLTVT.

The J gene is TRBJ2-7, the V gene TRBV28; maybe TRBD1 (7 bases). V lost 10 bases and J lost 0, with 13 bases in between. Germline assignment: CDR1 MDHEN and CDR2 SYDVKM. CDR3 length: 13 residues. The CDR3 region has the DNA TGTGCCACACGGGGGACAGTCTCCTACGAGCAGTACTTC. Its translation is CATRGTVSYEQYF.

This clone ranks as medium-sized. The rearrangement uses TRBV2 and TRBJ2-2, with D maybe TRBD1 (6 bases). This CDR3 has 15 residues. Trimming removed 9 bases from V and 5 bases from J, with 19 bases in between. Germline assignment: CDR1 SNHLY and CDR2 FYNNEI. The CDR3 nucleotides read TGTGCCAGTACTAGGGCTCCTAGGGGGACCGGGGAGCTGTTTTTT. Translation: CASTRAPRGTGELFF.

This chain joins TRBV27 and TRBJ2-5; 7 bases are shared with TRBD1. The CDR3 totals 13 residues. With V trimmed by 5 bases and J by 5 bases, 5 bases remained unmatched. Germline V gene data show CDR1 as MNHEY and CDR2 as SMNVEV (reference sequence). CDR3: CASSGTEKETQYF. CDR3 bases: TGTGCCAGCAGTGGGACAGAAAAGGAGACCCAGTACTTC.

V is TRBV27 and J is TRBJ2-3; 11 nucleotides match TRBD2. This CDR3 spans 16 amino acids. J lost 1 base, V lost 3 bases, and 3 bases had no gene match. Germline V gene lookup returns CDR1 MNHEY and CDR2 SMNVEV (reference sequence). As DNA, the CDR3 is TGTGCCAGCAGTTTTGGTAGCGGGAGGGGCACAGATACGCAGTATTTT. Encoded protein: CASSFGSGRGTDTQYF.

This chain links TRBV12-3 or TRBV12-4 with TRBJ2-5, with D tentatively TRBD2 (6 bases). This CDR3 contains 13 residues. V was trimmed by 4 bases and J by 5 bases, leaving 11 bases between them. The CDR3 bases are TGTGCCAGCAGTTGGAGGGGTAGGGAGACCCAGTACTTC. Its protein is CASSWRGRETQYF.

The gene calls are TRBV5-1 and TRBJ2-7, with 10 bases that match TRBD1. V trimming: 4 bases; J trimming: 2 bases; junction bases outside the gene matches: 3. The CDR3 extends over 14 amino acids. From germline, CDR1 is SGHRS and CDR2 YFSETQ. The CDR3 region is CASSPGTGAYEQYF. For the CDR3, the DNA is TGCGCCAGCAGCCCCGGGACAGGGGCCTACGAGCAGTACTTC.

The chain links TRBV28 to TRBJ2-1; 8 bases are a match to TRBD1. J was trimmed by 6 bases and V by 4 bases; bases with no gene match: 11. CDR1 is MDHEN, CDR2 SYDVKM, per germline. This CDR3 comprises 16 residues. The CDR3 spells CASSSPWTGLGNEQFF. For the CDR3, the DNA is TGTGCCAGCAGTTCCCCTTGGACAGGGCTCGGCAATGAGCAGTTCTTC.

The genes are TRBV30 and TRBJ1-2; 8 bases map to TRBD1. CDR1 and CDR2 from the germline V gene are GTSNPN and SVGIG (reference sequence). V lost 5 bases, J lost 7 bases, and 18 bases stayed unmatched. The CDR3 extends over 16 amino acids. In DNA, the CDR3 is TGTGCCTGGGGTGAACTTCCAGGGGGCTGGTTCGCTGGCTACACCTTC. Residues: CAWGELPGGWFAGYTF.

The CDR3 is CASSLIKITEQYF. The CDR3 DNA reads TGTGCCAGCAGCCTCATCAAGATAACTGAGCAGTACTTC. The J gene is TRBJ2-7, the V gene TRBV5-6; D unclear. The V end was cut by 4 bases, the J end by 7 bases, with 15 bases between. This CDR3 is built from 13 residues. Per the germline V gene, CDR1 is SGHDT and CDR2 is YYEEEE.

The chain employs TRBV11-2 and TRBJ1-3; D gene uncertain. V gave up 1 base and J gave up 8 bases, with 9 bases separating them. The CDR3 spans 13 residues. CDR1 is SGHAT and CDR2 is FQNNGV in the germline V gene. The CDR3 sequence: CASSLAERYTIYF. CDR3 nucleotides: TGTGCCAGCAGCTTAGCGGAGAGATACACCATATATTTT.

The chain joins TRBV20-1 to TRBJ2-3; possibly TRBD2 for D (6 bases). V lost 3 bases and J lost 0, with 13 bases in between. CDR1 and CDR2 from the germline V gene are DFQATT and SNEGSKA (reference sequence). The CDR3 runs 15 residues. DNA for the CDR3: TGCAGTGCTAGTAGCGGTAGTCTTAGCACAGATACGCAGTATTTT. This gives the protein CSASSGSLSTDTQYF.

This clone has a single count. CDR3 protein: CASSLSGSVLRETQYF. For the CDR3, the DNA is TGTGCCAGCAGTTTATCTGGAAGCGTGTTGCGGGAGACCCAGTACTTC. This chain joins TRBV28 and TRBJ2-5; D unresolved. CDR3 length: 16 residues. Germline CDR1 and CDR2: MDHEN and SYDVKM. V lost 1 base and J lost 5, with 17 bases in between.

The CDR3 loop is CASMGNMNTEAFF. CDR3 coding DNA: TGTGCCAGCATGGGCAACATGAACACTGAAGCTTTCTTT. V usage is TRBV2 and J usage is TRBJ1-1, with no clear D. Looked up from germline, CDR1 is SNHLY and CDR2 is FYNNEI. Trimming took off 7 bases at V and 0 bases at J, with 9 bases between the two ends. The CDR3 totals 13 residues.

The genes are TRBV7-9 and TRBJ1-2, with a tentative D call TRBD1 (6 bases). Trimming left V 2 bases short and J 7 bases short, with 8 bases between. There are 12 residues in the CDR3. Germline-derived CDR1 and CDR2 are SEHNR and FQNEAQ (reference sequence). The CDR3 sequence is CASSLQGFGYTF. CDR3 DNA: TGTGCCAGCAGCTTACAGGGGTTTGGCTACACCTTC.

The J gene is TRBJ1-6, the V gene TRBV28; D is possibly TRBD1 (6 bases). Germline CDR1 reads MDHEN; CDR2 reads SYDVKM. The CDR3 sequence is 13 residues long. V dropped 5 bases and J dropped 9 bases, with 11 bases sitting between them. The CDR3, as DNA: TGTGCCAGCAGTCCGAACAGGGTTTCACCCCTCCACTTT. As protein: CASSPNRVSPLHF.

The CDR3 reads CASSLSRGRNTEAFF. The CDR3 region has the DNA TGTGCCAGCAGTTTATCGAGGGGGCGGAACACTGAAGCTTTCTTT. This chain uses TRBV28 with TRBJ1-1, with 7 bases matching TRBD1. V gave up 1 base and J gave up 1 base; unmatched junction bases: 3. This CDR3 region has 15 residues. Per germline, CDR1 MDHEN and CDR2 SYDVKM.

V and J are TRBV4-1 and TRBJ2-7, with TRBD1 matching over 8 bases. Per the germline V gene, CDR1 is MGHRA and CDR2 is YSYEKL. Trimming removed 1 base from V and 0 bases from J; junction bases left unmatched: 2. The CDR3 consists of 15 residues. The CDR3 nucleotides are TGCGCCAGCAGCCAAGGAGGACAGGGCTCCTACGAGCAGTACTTC. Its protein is CASSQGGQGSYEQYF.

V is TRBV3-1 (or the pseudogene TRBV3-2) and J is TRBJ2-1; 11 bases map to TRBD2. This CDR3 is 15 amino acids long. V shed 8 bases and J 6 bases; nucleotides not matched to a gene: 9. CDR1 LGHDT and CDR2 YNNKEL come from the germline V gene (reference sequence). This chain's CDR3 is CASLSKTSGVNEQFF. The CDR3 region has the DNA TGTGCCAGCCTCAGTAAGACTAGCGGGGTCAATGAGCAGTTCTTC.

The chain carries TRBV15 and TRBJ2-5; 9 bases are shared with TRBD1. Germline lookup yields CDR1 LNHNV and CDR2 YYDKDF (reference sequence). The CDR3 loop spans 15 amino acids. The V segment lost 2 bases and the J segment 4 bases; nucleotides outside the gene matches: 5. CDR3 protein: CATSRTRDRVETQYF. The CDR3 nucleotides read TGTGCCACCAGCAGAACCCGGGACAGGGTAGAGACCCAGTACTTC.